Listed below are T cell receptor beta chains from one sample, sequenced in a study of T-cell memory formation after mild COVID-19. TCRdb redid the calling of the 5' RACE reads with MiXCR, one entry per CDR3 protein. The profile shows some 160,000 distinct CDR3 sequences, 10% to 15% of them singletons. What was sequenced was PBMCs or a T cell subset sorted from them (not recorded which). These receptors were collected from a man between 18 and 35 years old who had mild COVID-19 (a few samples of this study predate the infection). Cell type and time point are not known. Each CDR3 is given with its conserved first and last residue. D genes are given only for firm matches. Only part of the rows carry a size: once, few, many, or a class if the clone is expanded.

>TRBV20-1|14|TRBJ1-4|TRBD1|few
CSASEGALGEKLFF
TGCAGTGCTAGTGAGGGGGCTCTGGGTGAAAAACTGTTTTTT
>TRBV14|13|TRBJ2-3|NA|few
CASSQVRGDTQYF
TGTGCCAGCAGCCAGGTTAGAGGTGATACGCAGTATTTT
>TRBV5-1|14|TRBJ1-5|NA|NA
CASSLASGDQPQHF
TGCGCCAGCAGCTTGGCGTCAGGGGATCAGCCCCAGCATTTT
>TRBV7-3|15|TRBJ1-1|NA|few
CASSLTGTENTEAFF
TGTGCCAGCAGCTTAACGGGGACGGAGAACACTGAAGCTTTCTTT
>TRBV4-3|16|TRBJ2-1|TRBD1|NA
CASSAQQGISYNEQFF
TGCGCCAGCAGCGCCCAACAGGGGATTTCCTACAATGAGCAGTTCTTC
>TRBV11-2|12|TRBJ1-2|NA|NA
CASRSLGGGYTF
TGTGCCAGCAGATCGCTCGGGGGCGGCTACACCTTC
>TRBV18|12|TRBJ1-1|NA|few
CASSPMETEAFF
TGTGCCAGCTCACCTATGGAGACTGAAGCTTTCTTT
>TRBV19|14|TRBJ1-3|TRBD1|many
CASSIQGDGNTIYF
TGTGCCAGTAGTATCCAGGGGGACGGAAACACCATATATTTT
>TRBV5-1|14|TRBJ1-2|TRBD1|NA
CASSSTGGTYGYTF
TGCGCCAGCAGCTCAACAGGGGGTACCTATGGCTACACCTTC
>TRBV7-3|15|TRBJ2-3|TRBD2|few
CASSLTSGEADTQYF
TGTGCCAGCAGCTTAACTAGCGGGGAGGCAGATACGCAGTATTTT
>TRBV5-6|12|TRBJ2-1|NA|few
CASSSTSNEQFF
TGTGCCAGCAGCTCGACCTCAAATGAGCAGTTCTTC
>TRBV19|13|TRBJ1-3|NA|NA
CASMQFSGNTIYF
TGTGCCAGTATGCAGTTCTCTGGAAACACCATATATTTT
>TRBV5-1|16|TRBJ1-5|NA|few
CASSLRPQGWGQPQHF
TGCGCCAGCAGCCTAAGACCCCAGGGATGGGGCCAGCCCCAGCATTTT
>TRBV4-3|13|TRBJ1-2|NA|few
CASSPTMYYGYTF
TGCGCCAGCAGTCCAACAATGTACTATGGCTACACCTTC
>TRBV20-1|9|TRBJ2-5|NA|few
CSVKETQYF
TGCAGTGTAAAAGAGACCCAGTACTTC
>TRBV29-1|12|TRBJ1-1|NA|few
CSARVSGTEAFF
TGCAGCGCAAGGGTAAGCGGCACTGAAGCTTTCTTT
>TRBV18|15|TRBJ1-6|NA|NA
CASSPPAGFNSPLHF
TGTGCCAGCTCACCACCCGCCGGGTTTAATTCACCCCTCCACTTT
>TRBV25-1|15|TRBJ2-2|NA|NA
CASSEYIGPAGELFF
TGTGCCAGCAGTGAATATATTGGGCCGGCCGGGGAGCTGTTTTTT
>TRBV5-1|17|TRBJ1-4|NA|many
CASSLGISTAPGEKLFF
TGCGCCAGCAGCTTGGGTATCTCGACGGCTCCCGGGGAAAAACTGTTTTTT
>TRBV5-1|14|TRBJ2-1|NA|few
CASASSLIVNEQFF
TGCGCCAGCGCCTCCTCCCTTATAGTCAATGAGCAGTTCTTC
>TRBV6-1|14|TRBJ2-2|NA|many
CASIYVVNTGELFF
TGTGCCAGCATCTACGTCGTTAACACCGGGGAGCTGTTTTTT
>TRBV27|14|TRBJ2-6|NA|few
CASSSLSGANVLTF
TGTGCCAGCAGTTCCCTCTCTGGGGCCAACGTCCTGACTTTC
>TRBV5-1|15|TRBJ2-5|NA|medium-sized
CASSWRGTRQETQYF
TGCGCCAGCAGCTGGAGAGGGACGCGTCAAGAGACCCAGTACTTC
>TRBV6-5|14|TRBJ2-5|NA|few
CASSYGDDRETQYF
TGTGCCAGCAGTTACGGGGACGATCGAGAGACCCAGTACTTC
>TRBV9|15|TRBJ2-5|NA|few
CASSVVGGPMGTQYF
TGTGCCAGCAGCGTTGTCGGCGGCCCAATGGGGACCCAGTACTTC
>TRBV6-2/TRBV6-3|16|TRBJ2-1|NA|NA
CASSYSLPLRYNEQFF
TGTGCCAGCAGTTACTCGCTTCCTTTGAGGTACAATGAGCAGTTCTTC
>TRBV7-8|16|TRBJ1-1|NA|NA
CASSLVGVLGNTEAFF
TGTGCCAGCAGCTTAGTGGGGGTTCTCGGGAACACTGAAGCTTTCTTT
>TRBV3-1|13|TRBJ2-7|NA|many
CASSLSTSYEQYF
TGTGCCAGCAGCCTGTCGACCTCCTACGAGCAGTACTTC
>TRBV20-1|13|TRBJ1-2|NA|few
CSSSQQSAYGYTF
TGCAGTTCAAGCCAGCAGAGCGCCTATGGCTACACCTTC
>TRBV12-3/TRBV12-4|13|TRBJ1-2|TRBD1|NA
CASSGDRVRGYTF
TGTGCCAGCAGTGGGGACAGGGTACGAGGCTACACCTTC
>TRBV15|18|TRBJ2-4|NA|few
CATSRDLSRGVAKNIQYF
TGTGCCACCAGCAGAGATCTGAGTAGGGGGGTAGCCAAAAACATTCAGTACTTC
>TRBV5-1|16|TRBJ2-3|NA|few
CASSESAGPRPDTQYF
TGCGCCAGCAGCGAAAGCGCGGGACCGAGGCCAGATACGCAGTATTTT
>TRBV5-1|14|TRBJ2-7|NA|NA
CASRETGTAFRQYF
TGCGCCAGCAGGGAAACCGGGACGGCCTTTCGGCAGTACTTC
>TRBV20-1|15|TRBJ2-2|TRBD2|NA
CSARSGLSNTGELFF
TGCAGTGCTAGATCGGGACTAAGTAACACCGGGGAGCTGTTTTTT
>TRBV3-1|13|TRBJ1-1|NA|many
CASRLQENTEAFF
TGTGCCAGCAGGCTGCAGGAGAACACTGAAGCTTTCTTT
>TRBV6-4|15|TRBJ2-3|TRBD1|few
CASSDSTGGADTQYF
TGTGCCAGCAGTGACTCGACAGGGGGCGCAGATACGCAGTATTTT
>TRBV11-3|13|TRBJ1-1|TRBD1|few
CASSIRQGSEAFF
TGTGCCAGCAGCATAAGACAGGGGTCTGAAGCTTTCTTT
>TRBV5-1|15|TRBJ2-5|TRBD1|few
CASSLGRTGQETQYF
TGCGCCAGCAGCTTGGGTAGGACAGGGCAAGAGACCCAGTACTTC
>TRBV7-9|15|TRBJ2-7|TRBD1|few
CASSPRGTGYYEQYF
TGTGCCAGCAGCCCGCGCGGGACAGGGTACTACGAGCAGTACTTC
>TRBV20-1|12|TRBJ2-5|NA|NA
CSASGAGETQYF
TGCAGTGCTAGCGGGGCAGGAGAGACCCAGTACTTC
>TRBV5-1|14|TRBJ2-4|NA|many
CASSLDSGENIQYF
TGCGCCAGCAGCTTGGACAGCGGAGAGAACATTCAGTACTTC
>TRBV5-1|13|TRBJ2-1|NA|few
CASRYGQNNEQFF
TGCGCCAGCAGATACGGACAGAACAATGAGCAGTTCTTC
>TRBV7-2|16|TRBJ1-3|NA|many
CASSLAVGAGGNTIYF
TGTGCCAGCAGCTTAGCGGTCGGGGCGGGTGGAAACACCATATATTTT
>TRBV7-2|13|TRBJ1-1|NA|NA
CASSHGRRTEAFF
TGTGCCAGCAGCCATGGGAGGAGGACTGAAGCTTTCTTT
>TRBV5-4|16|TRBJ2-3|TRBD2|NA
CASSSGLAGSSDTQYF
TGTGCCAGCAGCTCGGGACTAGCGGGGAGCTCCGATACGCAGTATTTT